These 13 T cell receptor beta chains came from one sample sequenced in a study of blood T cell repertoires in COVID-19. This table comes from immunoSEQ multiplex PCR, and its TCRdb copy is limited to in-frame clones, with some not included. The data contain 250,000 to 350,000 clones, 87% of them singletons. The specimen was PBMCs or T cells enriched from blood (not recorded which). Receptor source: a woman younger than 45 who had recovered from COVID-19.

This rearrangement joins TRBV30 to TRBJ1-3; 7 bases map to TRBD1. The CDR3 has 16 amino acids. V gave up 5 bases and J gave up 0 bases; unmatched junction bases: 10. Germline-derived CDR1 and CDR2 are GTSNPN and SVGIG (reference sequence). The DNA for the CDR3 is TGTGCCTGGTCAACTTGGGGACAGACCTCTGGAAACACCATATATTTT. Amino acids: CAWSTWGQTSGNTIYF.

This chain uses TRBV7-3 with TRBJ1-6; D gene ambiguous. Germline V gene lookup returns CDR1 SGHTA and CDR2 FQGTGA. Trimming pared 4 bases from V and 9 bases from J, leaving 13 bases between. The CDR3 has 14 residues. The CDR3 protein is CASSSVGMGSPLHF. In DNA form, the CDR3 reads TGTGCCAGCAGCTCTGTCGGGATGGGTTCACCCCTCCACTTT.

The chain has TRBV5-1 and TRBJ1-5; TRBD1 is a possible D gene (6 bases). V gave up 4 bases and J gave up 3 bases, with 11 bases separating them. The CDR3 length is 14 residues. Per germline, CDR1 SGHRS and CDR2 YFSETQ. The CDR3 sequence: CASSLEGDNQPQHF. The DNA of the CDR3 is TGCGCCAGCAGCCTGGAGGGGGACAATCAGCCCCAGCATTTT.

The rearrangement uses TRBV11-3 and TRBJ2-1; no clear D. V was pared by 4 bases and J by 8 bases, with 15 bases between. Germline values: CDR1 SGHNT, CDR2 YENEEA. The CDR3 has 14 residues. The CDR3 region has the DNA TGTGCCAGCAGCTCCCACATCTCTTCCGATGAGCAGTTCTTC. Encoded protein: CASSSHISSDEQFF.

The chain employs TRBV5-5 and TRBJ1-2; 10 nucleotides match TRBD1. Trimming took 4 bases from V and 3 from J; bases not matched to a gene: 6. CDR1 and CDR2 from the germline V gene are SGHKS and YYEKEE (reference sequence). The CDR3 runs to 15 residues. CDR3 DNA sequence: TGTGCCAGCAGCCACTTAGGACAGGGGGACTATGGCTACACCTTC. Residues: CASSHLGQGDYGYTF.

This clone has more than one count but fewer than ten. The chain employs TRBV25-1 and TRBJ1-4, with TRBD1 identical over 7 bases. The CDR3 runs 14 residues. V gave up 4 bases and J gave up 3 bases; unmatched junction bases: 2. Germline V gives CDR1 MGHDK, CDR2 SYGVNS. The CDR3 sequence is CASSGGTANEKLFF. The CDR3 bases are TGTGCCAGCAGTGGCGGGACAGCTAATGAAAAACTGTTTTTT.

The chain joins TRBV4-1 to TRBJ1-4; tentatively, D is TRBD1 (6 bases). CDR1 and CDR2 from the germline V gene are MGHRA and YSYEKL. Trimming removed 6 bases at V and 7 bases at J, with 24 bases between. The CDR3 sequence is 17 residues long. The CDR3 DNA sequence: TGCGCCAGCAGGAGGACAGCCGGAGATCGGGGGGCTGAAAAACTGTTTTTT. Protein sequence: CASRRTAGDRGAEKLFF.

This chain connects TRBV19 to TRBJ2-5; 14 nucleotides align to TRBD2. The CDR3 contains 19 residues. From germline, CDR1 is LNHDA and CDR2 SQIVND (reference sequence). Trimming at V came to 5 bases and at J to 0 bases, leaving 11 bases not matched to a gene. In nucleotides, the CDR3 is TGTGCCAGTAGTCAGAAACCGGGACTAGCGGGGGCATACCAAGAGACCCAGTACTTC. Translating it yields CASSQKPGLAGAYQETQYF.

The chain recombines TRBV29-1 with TRBJ1-2; 7 nucleotides align to TRBD1. V shed 5 bases and J 5 bases; nucleotides not matched to a gene: 5. Germline values: CDR1 SQVTM, CDR2 ANQGSEA. There are 12 residues in the CDR3. The CDR3 loop is CSVSGTDYGYTF. The DNA of the CDR3 is TGCAGCGTTTCTGGGACAGATTATGGCTACACCTTC.

The V gene is TRBV28, the J gene TRBJ1-5, with a weak D call TRBD1 (5 bases). V gave up 3 bases and J gave up 11 bases, with 11 bases separating them. The CDR3 extends over 12 amino acids. Germline V gene data show CDR1 as MDHEN and CDR2 as SYDVKM. The CDR3 here is CASSFQGGAQHF. The CDR3 DNA follows: TGTGCCAGCAGTTTCCAGGGAGGGGCCCAGCATTTT.

The chain uses TRBV5-8 and TRBJ2-5; the match to TRBD1 covers 9 bases. This CDR3 is built from 14 residues. The J segment lost 2 bases and the V segment lost 4 bases, leaving 3 bases of the junction unmatched. The germline CDR1 and CDR2 sequences are SGHTS and YDEGEE. The CDR3 DNA reads TGTGCCAGCAGCACCGGACAGGGGCAAGAGACCCAGTACTTC. Its protein product is CASSTGQGQETQYF.

J is TRBJ1-5 and V is TRBV7-8; D ambiguous. The CDR3 is made up of 17 amino acids. Looked up from germline, CDR1 is SGHVS and CDR2 is FQNEAQ. Between the trimmed V and J ends, which lost 5 bases and 0 bases, there was a span of 17 bases. DNA for the CDR3: TGTGCCAGCAGCCCGAGGTCGGGTGGCTATAGCAATCAGCCCCAGCATTTT. It yields the protein CASSPRSGGYSNQPQHF. The full variable domain, in which reference TRBV7-8 and TRBJ1-5 provide the parts outside the CDR3, is GAGVSQSPRYKVAKRGQDVALRCDPISGHVSLFWYQQALGQGPEFLTYFQNEAQLDKSGLPSDRFFAERPEGSVSTLKIQRTQQEDSAVYLCASSPRSGGYSNQPQHFGDGTRLSIL.

This chain joins TRBV30 and TRBJ1-1; 10 nucleotides match TRBD1. V shed 2 bases and J 11 bases; nucleotides not matched to a gene: 20. CDR3 size: 17 residues. Germline-derived CDR1 and CDR2 are GTSNPN and SVGIG (reference sequence). CDR3 region: CAWSPPSPPGQGRTAFF. Written as DNA, the CDR3 is TGTGCCTGGAGTCCCCCGTCCCCTCCGGGACAGGGGCGAACTGCTTTCTTT.